Following are 14 T cell receptor beta chains from one sample sequenced in a study of cytomegalovirus exposure and HLA in healthy donors (dated by TCRdb to 2017 to 2019). Library preparation used the immunoSEQ multiplex PCR assay. The table comes from immuneACCESS by way of TCRdb, which keeps in-frame sequences with V and J called. Part of the clones is missing from these tables; in studies checked, under half for an unresolved V gene and the rest for unknown reasons. The sample data list 110,000 to 150,000 clones, and approximately 89% of these were observed just once. The ten biggest clones cover under 0.8% of the sample. Input material: PBMCs. These receptors all come from a man aged 18 to 29 in good health and CMV-seronegative.

This sequence joins TRBV7-2 and TRBJ2-7; D remains unclear. The V gene's germline CDR1 is SGHTA and CDR2 FQGNSA. The V end was cut by 1 base, the J end by 4 bases, with 14 bases between. This CDR3 spans 15 amino acids. CDR3 in DNA: TGTGCCAGCAGCTTAGTACCTGACCGGGTTTACGAGCAGTACTTC. Amino acid sequence: CASSLVPDRVYEQYF.

V gene TRBV11-3 combines with J gene TRBJ2-6, with TRBD2 matching 7 bases. The CDR3 consists of 15 residues. J gave up 0 bases and V 7 bases, and 3 bases lay outside the gene matches. CDR1 and CDR2 from the germline V gene are SGHNT and YENEEA. The CDR3 DNA is TGTGCCAGCACCACGGGGGGCTCTGGGGCCAACGTCCTGACTTTC. Encoded protein: CASTTGGSGANVLTF.

The chain is built from TRBV10-3 and TRBJ1-1, with TRBD1 as a possible D gene (6 bases). Germline V lookup: CDR1 ENHRY, CDR2 SYGVKD. Trimming took off 4 bases at V and 2 bases at J, with 11 bases between the two ends. The CDR3 is made up of 14 amino acids. The CDR3 is CAISATGFNTEAFF. CDR3 sequence (DNA): TGTGCCATCAGTGCGACAGGCTTCAACACTGAAGCTTTCTTT.

The rearrangement uses TRBV5-6 and TRBJ2-1; D not certain. CDR3 length equals 13 residues. V gave up 5 bases and J gave up 4 bases, with 10 bases separating them. CDR1 and CDR2 (germline): SGHDT, YYEEEE. The CDR3 protein is CASRQVGYNEQFF. Here the CDR3 DNA reads TGTGCCAGCAGGCAGGTTGGATACAATGAGCAGTTCTTC.

This clone was seen only a few times. The genes are TRBV14 and TRBJ2-7; 11 bases match TRBD2. The CDR3 has 15 amino acids. From germline, CDR1 is SGHDN and CDR2 FVKESK. Unmatched junction bases numbered 2, after V lost 2 bases and J lost 2 bases. The CDR3 nucleotides are TGTGCCAGCAGCCAACTAGCGGGGGGAACCTACGAGCAGTACTTC. It encodes CASSQLAGGTYEQYF.

This clone was recorded only once. V is TRBV5-1 and J is TRBJ1-2, with D uncertain. The germline gives CDR1 SGHRS, CDR2 YFSETQ. The V gene lost 1 base and the J gene lost 9 bases, with 22 bases spanning the gap. This CDR3 contains 16 residues. The CDR3 nucleotides are TGCGCCAGCAGCTTGTGGGCCTCTGGCACCACAGACAGCTACACCTTC. It specifies CASSLWASGTTDSYTF. The full variable domain, with the rest looked up from reference TRBV5-1 and TRBJ1-2, is KAGVTQTPRYLIKTRGQQVTLSCSPISGHRSVSWYQQTPGQGLQFLFEYFSETQRNKGNFPGRFSGRQFSNSRSEMNVSTLELGDSALYLCASSLWASGTTDSYTFGSGTRLTVV.

This clone came up a few times. The rearrangement links TRBV5-1 to TRBJ2-7; 9 bases are shared with TRBD1. Trimming took 5 bases from V and 0 from J; bases not matched to a gene: 3. The germline V gene encodes CDR1 SGHRS and CDR2 YFSETQ. The CDR3 consists of 14 residues. CDR3 amino acids: CASSPGQGSYEQYV. Written as DNA, the CDR3 is TGCGCCAGCAGTCCGGGACAGGGCTCCTACGAGCAGTACGTC.

On this clone: One end of the junction varies from germline; a read error may be responsible. The rearrangement uses TRBV25-1 and TRBJ2-7; possibly TRBD1 for D (6 bases). In germline, CDR1 is MGHDK, CDR2 SYGVNS. CDR3 length equals 14 residues. This chain's CDR3 is CASSRLIPIPGQNF. The CDR3 coding sequence is TGTGCCAGCAGTCGACTTATCCCTATCCCGGGACAAAACTTC.

V and J are TRBV6-5 and TRBJ2-7, with a possible D match to TRBD2 (5 bases). Germline CDR1 MNHEY, CDR2 SVGAGI. The V end lost 5 bases, the J end lost 7 bases, and 21 bases lay between the germline ends. The CDR3 loop spans 15 amino acids. For the CDR3, the DNA is TGTGCCAGCAGTCTTGAGGGTTGGGGTACGCGAGAGCAGTACGTC. It is translated as CASSLEGWGTREQYV.

The rearrangement joins TRBV11-3 to TRBJ2-2; 8 nucleotides line up with TRBD2. V lost 5 bases, J lost 4 bases, and 6 bases stayed unmatched. Germline CDR1 SGHNT, CDR2 YENEEA. CDR3 length: 15 amino acids. The DNA of the CDR3 is TGTGCCAGCAGCCCCGGGGGGGCCGGCACCGGGGAGCTGTTTTTT. Protein product: CASSPGGAGTGELFF. The full variable domain, with the rest looked up from reference TRBV11-3 and TRBJ2-2, is EAGVVQSPRYKIIEKKQPVAFWCNPISGHNTLYWYLQNLGQGPELLIRYENEEAVDDSQLPKDRFSAERLKGVDSTLKIQPAELGDSAVYLCASSPGGAGTGELFFGEGSRLTVL.

The chain is built from TRBV7-9 and TRBJ1-5; perhaps TRBD1 as D (5 bases). Germline-derived CDR1 and CDR2 are SEHNR and FQNEAQ (reference sequence). This CDR3 contains 14 residues. The V end lost 2 bases, the J end lost 5 bases, and 10 bases lay between the germline ends. The chain's CDR3 is CASSLTGTDQPQHF. DNA for the CDR3: TGTGCCAGCAGCTTAACAGGAACTGATCAGCCCCAGCATTTT.

The rearrangement links TRBV6-1 to TRBJ1-3, with 7 bases matching TRBD1. Per the germline V gene, CDR1 is MNHNS and CDR2 is SASEGT. The CDR3 has 13 amino acids. V trimming: 6 bases; J trimming: 8 bases; junction bases outside the gene matches: 7. The CDR3 sequence: CASRVTGSDTIYF. The CDR3 region has the DNA TGTGCCAGCAGAGTGACAGGGTCGGACACCATATATTTT.

V and J are TRBV4-2 and TRBJ2-2; 7 nucleotides match TRBD2. The CDR3 is 16 amino acids. Germline V gene sequence: CDR1 LGHNA, CDR2 YNFKEQ. V shed 4 bases, J shed 4 bases, and the junction held 9 bases outside the gene matches. The DNA of the CDR3 is TGTGCCAGCAGCCCCGAGCCGGGGGGATTCACCGGGGAGCTGTTTTTT. Its translation is CASSPEPGGFTGELFF.

CDR3 nucleotides: TGCGCCAGCAGCCTACAAGGGACTAGCGGGGGGCCAGGCGAGCAGTACTTC. This translates into CASSLQGTSGGPGEQYF. This chain connects TRBV4-1 to TRBJ2-7; 15 positions agree with TRBD2. V was clipped by 4 bases and J by 6 bases; unmatched bases: 10. The CDR3 totals 17 residues. Germline values: CDR1 MGHRA, CDR2 YSYEKL.